This record concerns one T cell receptor (beta chain) sequence. This table comes from immunoSEQ multiplex PCR, and its TCRdb copy is limited to in-frame clones, with some not included. The table records about 160,000 clones, about 95% of them present only once. CDR3 length: 13 amino acids. CDR1 and CDR2 (germline): SGHTA, FQGNSA. V lost 10 bases and J lost 2, with 13 bases in between. The record originates from a study of control samples from healthy donors and cancer patients. Sequencing was done on a sample of PBMCs. The rearrangement uses TRBV7-2 and TRBJ2-3; no clear D gene. The receptor comes from a man aged 55 to 70 with colorectal cancer. The CDR3 DNA follows: TGTGCCACCCCCTCCCCTAACACAGATACGCAGTATTTT. It codes for CATPSPNTDTQYF.